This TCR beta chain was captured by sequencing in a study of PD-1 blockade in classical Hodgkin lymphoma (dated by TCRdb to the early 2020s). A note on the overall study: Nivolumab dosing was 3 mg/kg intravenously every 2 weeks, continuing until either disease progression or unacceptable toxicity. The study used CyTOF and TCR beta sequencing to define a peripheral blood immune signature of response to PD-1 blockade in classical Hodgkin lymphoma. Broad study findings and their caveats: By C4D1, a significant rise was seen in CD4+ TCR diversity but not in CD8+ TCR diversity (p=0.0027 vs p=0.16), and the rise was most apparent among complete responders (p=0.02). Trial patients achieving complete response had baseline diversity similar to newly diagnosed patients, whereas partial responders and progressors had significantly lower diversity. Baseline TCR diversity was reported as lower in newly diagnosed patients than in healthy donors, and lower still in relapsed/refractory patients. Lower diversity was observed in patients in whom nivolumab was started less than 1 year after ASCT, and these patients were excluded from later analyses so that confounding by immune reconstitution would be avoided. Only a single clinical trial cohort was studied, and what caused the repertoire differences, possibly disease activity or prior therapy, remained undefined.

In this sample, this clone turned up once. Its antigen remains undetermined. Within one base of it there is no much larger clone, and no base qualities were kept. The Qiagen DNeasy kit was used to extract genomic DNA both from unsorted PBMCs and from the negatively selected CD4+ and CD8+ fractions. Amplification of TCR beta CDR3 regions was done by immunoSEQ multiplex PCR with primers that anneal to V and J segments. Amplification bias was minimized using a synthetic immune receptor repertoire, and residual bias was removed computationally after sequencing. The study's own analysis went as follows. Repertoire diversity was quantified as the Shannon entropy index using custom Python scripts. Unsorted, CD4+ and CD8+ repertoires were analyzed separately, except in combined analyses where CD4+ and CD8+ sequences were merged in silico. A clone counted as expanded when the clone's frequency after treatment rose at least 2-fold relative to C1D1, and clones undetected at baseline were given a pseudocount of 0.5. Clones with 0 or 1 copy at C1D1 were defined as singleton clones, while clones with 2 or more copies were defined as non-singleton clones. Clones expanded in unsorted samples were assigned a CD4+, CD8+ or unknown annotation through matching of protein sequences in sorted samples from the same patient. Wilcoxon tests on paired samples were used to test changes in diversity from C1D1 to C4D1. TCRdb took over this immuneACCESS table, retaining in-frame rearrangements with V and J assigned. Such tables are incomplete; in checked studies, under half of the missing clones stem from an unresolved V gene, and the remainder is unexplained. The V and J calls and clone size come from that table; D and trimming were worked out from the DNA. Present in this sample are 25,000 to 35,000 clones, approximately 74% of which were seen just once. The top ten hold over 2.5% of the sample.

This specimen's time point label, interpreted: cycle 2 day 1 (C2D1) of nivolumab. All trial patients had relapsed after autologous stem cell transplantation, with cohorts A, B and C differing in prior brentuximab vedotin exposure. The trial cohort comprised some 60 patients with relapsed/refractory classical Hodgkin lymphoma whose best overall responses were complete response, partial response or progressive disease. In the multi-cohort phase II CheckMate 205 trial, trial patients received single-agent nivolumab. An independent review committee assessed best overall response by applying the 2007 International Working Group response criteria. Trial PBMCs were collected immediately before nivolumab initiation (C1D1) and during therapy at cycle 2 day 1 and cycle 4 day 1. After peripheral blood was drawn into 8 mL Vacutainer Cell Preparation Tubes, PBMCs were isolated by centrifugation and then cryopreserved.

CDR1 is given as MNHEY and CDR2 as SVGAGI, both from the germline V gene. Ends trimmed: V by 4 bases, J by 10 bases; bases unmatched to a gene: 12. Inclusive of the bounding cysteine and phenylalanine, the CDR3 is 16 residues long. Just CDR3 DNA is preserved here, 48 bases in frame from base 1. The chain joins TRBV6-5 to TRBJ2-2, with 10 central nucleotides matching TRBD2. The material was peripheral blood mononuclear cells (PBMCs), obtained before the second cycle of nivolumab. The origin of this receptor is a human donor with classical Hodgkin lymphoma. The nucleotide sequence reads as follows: TGTGCCAGCAGTTCTAGCGGGGGCAATGAGGGGGAGGAGCTGTTTTTT. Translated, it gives CASSSSGGNEGEELFF.